This paragraph covers one T cell receptor beta chain sequence. Its matching antigen is unknown. The germline V gene encodes CDR1 MGHRA and CDR2 YSYEKL. The germline V and J ends were trimmed by 4 bases and 6 bases, with 12 bases remaining between them. The CDR3 is made up of 13 amino acids. The source of the sample is a study of OX40 agonist ivuxolimab in advanced cancers. Overall study findings and caveats: Relative to CD4+, CD8+ T cells held more expanded clones on average.

The table came from immunoSEQ multiplex PCR; TCRdb's copy has only in-frame clones and leaves some out. This sample has 70,000 or so clones, with about nine tenths found just once. The sequences come from CD4+ or CD8+ T cells sorted from blood, collected in a trial of the OX40 agonist ivuxolimab. This sequence joins TRBV4-1 and TRBJ1-2, with a possible D match to TRBD1 (5 bases). This receptor was obtained from an adult with an advanced solid tumor such as melanoma, head and neck, liver or kidney cancer. CDR3 region: CASSRRQGDGYTF. DNA for the CDR3: TGCGCCAGCAGCCGAAGGCAGGGTGATGGCTACACCTTC.